This T cell receptor (beta chain) was sequenced during a study of cytomegalovirus exposure and HLA in healthy donors. The study's findings and limits: Associated with cytomegalovirus, according to the listing, were 150 to 200 TCR beta chains. With later analysis, a missense DCLRE1C variant became linked to TCR beta V- and J-gene trimming.

PCR involved 60 Vbeta and 13 Jbeta primers. Here immunoSEQ multiplex PCR was the method, and the copy in TCRdb shows in-frame clones only, minus some. The sample lists 100,000 to 120,000 clones, 86% seen once, with about 1.7% in the top ten. On this clone: The antigen is not known.

This CDR3 region has 17 residues. CDR1 and CDR2 (germline): SGHNT, YYREEE (reference sequence). Trimming took 3 bases from V and 0 from J, leaving 15 bases between them. The rearrangement joins TRBV5-4 to TRBJ2-2; tentative D call: TRBD2 (8 bases). What was sequenced was PBMCs. This receptor was taken from a man between 35 and 55 years old in good health and CMV-seronegative. CDR3 sequence (DNA): TGTGCCAGCAGCTCATTAGCGGGACAGACGAACACCGGGGAGCTGTTTTTT. Protein product: CASSSLAGQTNTGELFF.